Described below is a single T cell receptor (beta chain) sequence and its context. The data are from a study of CD8 T cells in ankylosing spondylitis. The CDR3 extends over 17 amino acids. Unmatched junction bases numbered 13, after V lost 2 bases and J lost 4 bases. CDR1 SGHTA and CDR2 FQGNSA come from the germline V gene. MiXCR, run by TCRdb on the 5' RACE reads, gives a single entry per CDR3 protein. The sample has about 240,000 distinct CDR3 sequences, approximately 12% seen once; the top ten hold under 8%. This sequence was found in a male donor with ankylosing spondylitis or in good health (not recorded which). Sample: blood, either unsorted or a sorted T cell fraction (not recorded which). V is TRBV7-2 and J is TRBJ2-7; 8 bases line up with TRBD2. CDR3 protein: CASSLPARGAHVYEQYF. Written as DNA, the CDR3 is TGTGCCAGCAGCTTACCAGCGCGGGGGGCCCACGTTTACGAGCAGTACTTC. Full variable domain (remainder filled in from reference TRBV7-2 and TRBJ2-7): GAGVSQSPSNKVTEKGKDVELRCDPISGHTALYWYRQSLGQGLEFLIYFQGNSAPDKSGLPSDRFSAERTGGSVSTLTIQRTQQEDSAVYLCASSLPARGAHVYEQYFGPGTRLTVT.